This TCR beta chain derives from a study of shared clonotypes between healthy human individuals. Data came from immunoSEQ multiplex PCR; TCRdb stores just in-frame clones and leaves some out. The data contain over 1.5 million clones, approximately 98% of them singletons. This clone was recorded only once. The V gene's germline CDR1 is SGHTA and CDR2 FQGNSA. The CDR3 runs 14 residues. The V segment lost 2 bases and the J segment 5 bases; nucleotides outside the gene matches: 5. Sequences were obtained from naive CD4+ T cells sorted from blood. As to subset: CD45RA+ positively selected. The clonotype originates from a man under 40 in good health. The chain couples TRBV7-2 to TRBJ1-1, with 7 bases fitting TRBD1. This chain's CDR3 is CASSLQGDLTEAFF. CDR3 in DNA: TGTGCCAGCAGCTTACAGGGGGATTTGACTGAAGCTTTCTTT.